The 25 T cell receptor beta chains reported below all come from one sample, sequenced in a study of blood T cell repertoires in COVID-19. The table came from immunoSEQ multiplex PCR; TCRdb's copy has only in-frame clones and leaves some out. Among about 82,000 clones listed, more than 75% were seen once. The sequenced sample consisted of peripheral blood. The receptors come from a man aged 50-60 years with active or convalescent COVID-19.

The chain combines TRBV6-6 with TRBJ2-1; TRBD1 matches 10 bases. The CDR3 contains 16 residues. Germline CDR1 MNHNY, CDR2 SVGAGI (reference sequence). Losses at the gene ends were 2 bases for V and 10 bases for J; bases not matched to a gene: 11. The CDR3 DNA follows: TGTGCCAGCAGTTACGCCCACCAGACAGGGGGCGAGGAGCAGTTCTTC. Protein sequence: CASSYAHQTGGEEQFF.

The CDR3 coding sequence is TGTGCCAGCAGTTATTTATATCAGCCCCAGCATTTT. It translates to CASSYLYQPQHF. This chain links TRBV6-6 with TRBJ1-5; D is unresolved. V was shortened by 3 bases and J by 5 bases, with 5 bases between the two germline ends. Germline-derived CDR1 and CDR2 are MNHNY and SVGAGI (reference sequence). The CDR3 length is 12 residues.

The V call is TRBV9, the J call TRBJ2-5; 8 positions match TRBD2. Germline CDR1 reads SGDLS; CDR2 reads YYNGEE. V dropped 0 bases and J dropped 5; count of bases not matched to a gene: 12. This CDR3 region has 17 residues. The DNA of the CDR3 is TGTGCCAGCAGCGTAGCTTTGGCGGGGGGTATGGGGGAGACCCAGTACTTC. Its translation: CASSVALAGGMGETQYF.

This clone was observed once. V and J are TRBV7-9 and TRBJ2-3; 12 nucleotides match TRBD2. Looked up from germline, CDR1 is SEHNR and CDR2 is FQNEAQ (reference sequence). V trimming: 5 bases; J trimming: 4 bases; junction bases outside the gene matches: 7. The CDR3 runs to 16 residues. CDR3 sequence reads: CASSPTLAGGSDTQYF. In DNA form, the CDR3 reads TGTGCCAGCAGCCCGACACTAGCGGGGGGTTCAGATACGCAGTATTTT.

Written as DNA, the CDR3 is TGTGCCAGTAGTATAGGTGGAGGGCAAGAGACCCAGTACTTC. It specifies CASSIGGGQETQYF. The gene calls are TRBV19 and TRBJ2-5, with D perhaps TRBD2 (6 bases). The V and J ends lost 1 base and 2 bases respectively, with 8 bases between them. CDR3 length: 14 residues. The germline V gene has CDR1 LNHDA and CDR2 SQIVND (reference sequence).

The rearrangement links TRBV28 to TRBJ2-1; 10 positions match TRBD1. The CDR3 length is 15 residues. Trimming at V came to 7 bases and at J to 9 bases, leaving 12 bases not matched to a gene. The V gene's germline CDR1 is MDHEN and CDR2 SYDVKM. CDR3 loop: CASTNDRGPGSEQFF. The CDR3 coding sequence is TGTGCCAGCACCAATGACAGGGGGCCGGGGAGTGAGCAGTTCTTC.

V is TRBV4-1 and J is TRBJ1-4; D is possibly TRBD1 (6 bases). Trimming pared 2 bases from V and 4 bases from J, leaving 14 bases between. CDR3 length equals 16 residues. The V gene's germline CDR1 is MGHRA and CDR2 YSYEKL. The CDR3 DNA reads TGCGCCAGCAGCCAACCCACAGGGATCAGTAATGAAAAACTGTTTTTT. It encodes CASSQPTGISNEKLFF.

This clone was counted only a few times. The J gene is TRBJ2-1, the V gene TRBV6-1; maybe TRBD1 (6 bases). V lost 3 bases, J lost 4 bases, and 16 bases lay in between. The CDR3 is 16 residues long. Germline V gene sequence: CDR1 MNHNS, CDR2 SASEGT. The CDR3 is CASSDLGQNFYNEQFF. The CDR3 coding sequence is TGTGCCAGCAGTGATCTGGGACAAAACTTTTACAATGAGCAGTTCTTC.

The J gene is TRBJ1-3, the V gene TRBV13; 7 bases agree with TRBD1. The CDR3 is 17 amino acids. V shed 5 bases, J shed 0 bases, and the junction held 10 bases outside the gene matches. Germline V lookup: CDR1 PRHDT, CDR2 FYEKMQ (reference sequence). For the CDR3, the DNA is TGTGCCAGCAGCCCGTTCATTACAGGGGTCTCTGGAAACACCATATATTTT. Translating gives CASSPFITGVSGNTIYF.

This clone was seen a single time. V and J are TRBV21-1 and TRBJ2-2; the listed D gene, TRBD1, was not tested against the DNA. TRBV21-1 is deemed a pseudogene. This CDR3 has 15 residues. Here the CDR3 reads CASSLRQGGYRAAVF. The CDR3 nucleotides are TGTGCCAGCAGCTTAAGGCAGGGTGGTTACCGGGCAGCTGTTTTT.

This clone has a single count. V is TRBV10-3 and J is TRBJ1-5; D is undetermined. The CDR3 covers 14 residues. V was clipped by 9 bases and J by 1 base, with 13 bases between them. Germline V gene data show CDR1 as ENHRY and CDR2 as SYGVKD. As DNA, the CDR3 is TGTGCCATAAGTAGGGAGGGAAGCAATCAGCCCCAGCATTTT. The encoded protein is CAISREGSNQPQHF.

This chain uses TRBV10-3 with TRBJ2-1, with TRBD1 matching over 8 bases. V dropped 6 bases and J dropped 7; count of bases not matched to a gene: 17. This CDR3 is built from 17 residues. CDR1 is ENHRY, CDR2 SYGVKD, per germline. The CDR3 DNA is TGTGCCATCAGCCCTACGACGGGGCAGGGGGCTGGTAATGAGCAGTTCTTC. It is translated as CAISPTTGQGAGNEQFF.

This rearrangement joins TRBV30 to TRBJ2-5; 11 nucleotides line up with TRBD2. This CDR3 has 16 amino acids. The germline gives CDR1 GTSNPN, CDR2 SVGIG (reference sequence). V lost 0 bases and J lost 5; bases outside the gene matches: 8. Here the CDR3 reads CAWSVGSSGGYETQYF. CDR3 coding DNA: TGTGCCTGGAGTGTAGGCTCTAGCGGGGGGTACGAGACCCAGTACTTC.

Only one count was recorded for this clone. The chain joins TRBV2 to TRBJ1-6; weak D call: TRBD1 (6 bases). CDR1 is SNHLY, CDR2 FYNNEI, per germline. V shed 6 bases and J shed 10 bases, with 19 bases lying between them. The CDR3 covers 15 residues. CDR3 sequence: CASSQTGNSLSPLHF. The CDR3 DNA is TGTGCCAGCAGCCAAACAGGGAATTCCCTCTCACCCCTCCACTTT.

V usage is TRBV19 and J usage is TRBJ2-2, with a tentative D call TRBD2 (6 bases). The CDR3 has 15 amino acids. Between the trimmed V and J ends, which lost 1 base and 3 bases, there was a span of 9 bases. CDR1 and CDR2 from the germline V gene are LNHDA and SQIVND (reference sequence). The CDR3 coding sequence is TGTGCCAGTAGTATAGGGCTAGCGTACACCGGGGAGCTGTTTTTT. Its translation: CASSIGLAYTGELFF.

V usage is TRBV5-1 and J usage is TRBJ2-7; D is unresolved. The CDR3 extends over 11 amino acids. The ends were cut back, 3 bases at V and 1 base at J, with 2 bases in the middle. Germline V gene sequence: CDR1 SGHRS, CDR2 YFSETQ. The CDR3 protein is CASSSSYEQYF. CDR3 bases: TGCGCCAGCAGCTCGTCCTACGAGCAGTACTTC.

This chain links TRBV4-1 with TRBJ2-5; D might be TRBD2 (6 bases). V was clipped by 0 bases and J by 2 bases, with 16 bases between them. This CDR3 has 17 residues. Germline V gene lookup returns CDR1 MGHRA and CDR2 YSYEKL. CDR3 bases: TGCGCCAGCAGCCAAGACCCCCGCGGGGCCCAACAAGAGACCCAGTACTTC. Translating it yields CASSQDPRGAQQETQYF.

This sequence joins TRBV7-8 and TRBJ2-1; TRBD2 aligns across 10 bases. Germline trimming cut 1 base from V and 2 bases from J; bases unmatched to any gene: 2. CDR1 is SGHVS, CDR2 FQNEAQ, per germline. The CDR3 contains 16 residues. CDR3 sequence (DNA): TGTGCCAGCAGCTTAGACCTAGCGGGGGCCTACAATGAGCAGTTCTTC. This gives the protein CASSLDLAGAYNEQFF.

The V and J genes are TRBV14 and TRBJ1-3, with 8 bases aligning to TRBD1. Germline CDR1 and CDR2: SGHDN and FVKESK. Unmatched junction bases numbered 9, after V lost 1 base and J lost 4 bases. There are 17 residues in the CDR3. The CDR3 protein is CASSQGGGQGSGNTIYF. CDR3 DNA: TGTGCCAGCAGCCAAGGGGGTGGACAGGGATCAGGAAACACCATATATTTT.

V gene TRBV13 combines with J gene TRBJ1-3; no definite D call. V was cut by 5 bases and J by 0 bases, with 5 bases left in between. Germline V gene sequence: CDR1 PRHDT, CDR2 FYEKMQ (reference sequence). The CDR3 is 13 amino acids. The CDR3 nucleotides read TGTGCCAGCAGCCCGAGCTCTGGAAACACCATATATTTT. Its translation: CASSPSSGNTIYF.

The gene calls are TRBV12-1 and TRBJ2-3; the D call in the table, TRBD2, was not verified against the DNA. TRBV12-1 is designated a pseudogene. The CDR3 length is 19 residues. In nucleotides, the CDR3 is TGTGCCAGCAGCTTTGGGCTAGCGGGGGGGACCTCTAGCACAGATACGCAGTATTTT. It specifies CASSFGLAGGTSSTDTQYF.

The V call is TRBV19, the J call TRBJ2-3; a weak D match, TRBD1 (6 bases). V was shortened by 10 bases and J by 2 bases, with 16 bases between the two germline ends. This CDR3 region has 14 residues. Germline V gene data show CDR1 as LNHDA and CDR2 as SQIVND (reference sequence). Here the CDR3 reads CATTPGQITDTQYF. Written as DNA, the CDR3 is TGTGCCACCACTCCGGGACAAATCACAGATACGCAGTATTTT. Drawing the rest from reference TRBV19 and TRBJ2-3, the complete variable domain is DGGITQSPKYLFRKEGQNVTLSCEQNLNHDAMYWYRQDPGQGLRLIYYSQIVNDFQKGDIAEGYSVSREKKESFPLTVTSAQKNPTAFYLCATTPGQITDTQYFGPGTRLTVL.

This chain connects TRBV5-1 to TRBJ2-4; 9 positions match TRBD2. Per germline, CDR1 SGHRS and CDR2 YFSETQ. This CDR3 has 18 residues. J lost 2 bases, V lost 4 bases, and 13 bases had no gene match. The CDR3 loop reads CASSPAGGPTSTKNIQYF. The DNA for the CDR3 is TGCGCCAGCAGCCCAGCGGGGGGCCCCACTAGCACCAAAAACATTCAGTACTTC.

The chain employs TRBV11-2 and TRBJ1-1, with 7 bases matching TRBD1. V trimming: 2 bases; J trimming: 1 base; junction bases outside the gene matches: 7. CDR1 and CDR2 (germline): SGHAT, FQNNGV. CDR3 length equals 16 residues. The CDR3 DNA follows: TGTGCCAGCAGCTTACGACAGGGCGGCGCGAACACTGAAGCTTTCTTT. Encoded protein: CASSLRQGGANTEAFF.

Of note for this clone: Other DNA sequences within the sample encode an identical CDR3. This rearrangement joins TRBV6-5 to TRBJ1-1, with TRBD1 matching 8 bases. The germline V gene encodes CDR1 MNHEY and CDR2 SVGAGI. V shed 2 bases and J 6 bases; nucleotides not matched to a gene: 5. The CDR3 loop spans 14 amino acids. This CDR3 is CASSYGTGGAEAFF. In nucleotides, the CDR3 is TGTGCCAGCAGTTACGGGACAGGTGGAGCTGAAGCTTTCTTT.